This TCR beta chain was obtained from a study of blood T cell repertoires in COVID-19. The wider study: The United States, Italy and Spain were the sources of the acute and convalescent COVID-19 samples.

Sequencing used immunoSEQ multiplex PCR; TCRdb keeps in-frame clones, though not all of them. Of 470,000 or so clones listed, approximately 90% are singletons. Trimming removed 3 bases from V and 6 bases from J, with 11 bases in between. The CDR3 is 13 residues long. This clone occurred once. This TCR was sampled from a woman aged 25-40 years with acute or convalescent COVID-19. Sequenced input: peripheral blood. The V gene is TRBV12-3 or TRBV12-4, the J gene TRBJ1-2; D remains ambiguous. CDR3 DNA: TGTGCCAGCAGTTTGAGGTGGAGGGATGGCTACACCTTC. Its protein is CASSLRWRDGYTF.